The text below deals with one T cell receptor (beta chain). No antigen is known for it. Base quality data are lacking; no much larger clone is found one base away. From the cysteine up to the phenylalanine, the CDR3 has a length of 15 residues. Solely the CDR3 DNA is kept, with 45 bases framed from the first base. V is clipped by 1 base and J by 6 bases, and the sequence between their germline boundaries is 13 bases long. Sequences LGHNA (CDR1) and YSLEER (CDR2) are obtained from the germline V gene. The record originates from a study of shared clonotypes between healthy human individuals (dated by TCRdb to about 2020). With regard to the full study: The cohort comprised two women and three men aged 18 to 49 years. For each donor, three plates each were used for CD4 naive and CD4 memory, two plates were used for CD8 naive, and one plate was used for CD8 memory. To estimate repertoire size and how much clonotype sharing occurs between individuals, the study deeply sequenced the blood TCR repertoires of several healthy adults. To increase sequencing depth and limit assay-specific biases, TCR repertoire library preparation and sequencing were carried out by different laboratories using diverse techniques. Leukapheresis yielded between about 0.94 and 8.9 billion PBMCs per donor. What the work shows at the level of the full study, not this receptor alone: Sampling was limited to blood, and TCR repertoires in tissue likely differ from TCR repertoires in blood. Because the study included only a small number of donors, the genetic and exposure-history diversity represented was limited. Higher generation probabilities were observed for clonotypes shared by all four sorted-subset donors than for non-shared clonotypes. Larger estimated clonotype richness was generally found for naive subsets than for memory subsets. Pairwise subsampling indicated that sequencing depth was expected to affect the degree of clonotype sharing among donors. Rarefaction of sorted-subset datasets indicated incomplete sequencing despite the large sequencing depth. When a few donors were compared, the shared fraction of clonotypes was around 5% for naive CD4, over 3% for naive CD8, 2% to 2.5% for memory CD4, and roughly 0.4% for memory CD8.

Donors were healthy HIV-negative adults with no recently reported acute infections or vaccinations. Every donor was a Caucasian adult living in Nashville, Tennessee, USA. Magnetic negative selection was used to enrich CD4+ T cells, after which naive cells were positively selected on CD45RA and the negative fraction became the memory subset. After blood collection by leukapheresis, PBMCs were isolated using Ficoll-Histopaque density gradient centrifugation and then cryopreserved in the vapor phase of liquid nitrogen. Analytical flow cytometry was used to check the purity and quantity of every magnetically sorted T cell population. Genomic DNA was isolated from each sorted fraction and quantified by UV absorbance on a Nanodrop 2000c. TCR CDR3 regions were amplified from genomic DNA by multiplex PCR using the deep immunoSEQ assay. For each cell subset, the extracted genomic DNA was distributed evenly across all wells of several immunoSEQ 96-well plates, and each plate served as one replicate. For sorted subsets, each replicate PCR was loaded with around 200 ng genomic DNA, equivalent to 30,000 or so T cell genomes. Purified libraries were measured with a Qubit 3.0 fluorometer, size-checked on a Bioanalyzer 2100, and measured again with the KAPA Library Quantification kit. A separate single-read 150-cycle Illumina NextSeq 550 flow cell was used to sequence each immunoSEQ 96-well plate. The study's own analysis went as follows. Because the immunoSEQ output included only junctional sequences and no quality scores, the filtering could not be the same as the filtering used for full-length reads. To assign V/J genes and CDR3, sequences were annotated using PyIR, a Python wrapper for IgBLAST v1.9, with IMGT germline references. Reads were filtered out if the reads had weak V/J assignments (E-value above 1e-6), no CDR3, stop codons, out-of-frame junctions, or ambiguous translated residues. V3J clonotypes were defined as sequences sharing an identical inferred V gene, J gene, and CDR3 amino acid sequence. The percentage overlap between two repertoires was calculated by dividing the number of shared unique clonotypes by the size of the smaller repertoire. Three approaches were used to assess repertoire richness: RTK rarefaction, the Chao1 estimator, and Recon v2.1 estimates of unobserved clonotypes. For all TCRbeta clonotypes obtained by the gDNA method from a few donors, generation probabilities were computed with OLGA. In its TCRdb copy, this immuneACCESS table keeps in-frame sequences only and misses some clones. Where compared with another copy, unresolved V genes explain less than half of these, and the others have no known cause. V, J and clone size are those of that table, while D and trimming were read from the DNA. Here the sample has more than 1.2 million clones; approximately 98.5% occur a single time. Around 0.38% of the sample rests with the top ten.

This clonotype originated in a man younger than 45 in good health. The specimen sequenced was naive CD4+ T cells sorted from blood. The intended sense of this specimen's cell subset or site label: CD45RA+ positively selected. Recombination linked TRBV4-3 to TRBJ2-1; the D gene cannot be named for sure. The CDR3 corresponds to CASSQVEVQSNEQFF. The nucleotide sequence is TGCGCCAGCAGCCAAGTCGAGGTACAGTCCAATGAGCAGTTCTTC.